This passage covers 20 T cell receptor beta chains from one sample sequenced in a study of T cells in Graves' hyperthyroidism and ophthalmopathy. Amplified TCR beta CDR3 regions came from RNA transcripts. Primed by the HTBI set, a first-round RT-PCR was run on the TCR CDR3. MiXCR, run by TCRdb on the multiplex PCR reads, gives a single entry per CDR3 protein. Of about 350,000 distinct CDR3 sequences in the sample, around 14% were seen once. The specimen sequenced was blood. These receptors came from a woman in her twenties or thirties with Graves' hyperthyroidism.

The count of this clonotype is one. A much larger clone differs from this one at a single base, so this may be a read error. This sequence joins TRBV12-3 or TRBV12-4 and TRBJ2-2; D may be TRBD2 (5 bases). This CDR3 has 13 residues. CDR3 sequence (DNA): TGTGCCAGCAGTTTATCCCACGCCGGGGAGCTGCTTTTT. Translated: CASSLSHAGELLF.

The table lists this clonotype with many counts. Here the CDR3 reads CASIAGTRGREQFF. CDR3 bases: TGTGCCAGCATCGCCGGGACTAGGGGCAGGGAGCAGTTCTTC. The chain has TRBV28 and TRBJ2-1, with 8 bases lining up with TRBD2. V trimming: 7 bases; J trimming: 10 bases; junction bases outside the gene matches: 12. Germline V gives CDR1 MDHEN, CDR2 SYDVKM. The CDR3 length is 14 residues.

In its sample, this clonotype was seen a few times. This chain links TRBV28 with TRBJ1-5; D unclear. CDR1 and CDR2 (germline): MDHEN, SYDVKM. The CDR3 is 13 amino acids. The V end was cut by 3 bases, the J end by 4 bases, with 7 bases between. In DNA form, the CDR3 reads TGTGCCAGCAGTTTGGAGGAAAATCAGCCCCAGCATTTT. It is translated as CASSLEENQPQHF. Complete variable domain (other parts from reference TRBV28 and TRBJ1-5): DVKVTQSSRYLVKRTGEKVFLECVQDMDHENMFWYRQDPGLGLRLIYFSYDVKMKEKGDIPEGYSVSREKKERFSLILESASTNQTSMYLCASSLEENQPQHFGDGTRLSIL.

The chain joins TRBV4-3 to TRBJ2-5; D is ambiguous. The CDR3 loop spans 13 amino acids. CDR1 LGHNA and CDR2 YSLEER come from the germline V gene. The V and J ends lost 1 base and 2 bases respectively, with 5 bases between them. CDR3 coding DNA: TGCGCCAGCAGCCAAGGAGAGCAAGAGACCCAGTACTTC. It yields the protein CASSQGEQETQYF.

This clonotype was counted between two and nine times. The chain couples TRBV28 to TRBJ2-3, with 8 bases fitting TRBD2. This CDR3 is 16 amino acids long. V trimming: 2 bases; J trimming: 1 base; junction bases outside the gene matches: 5. Germline V gene data show CDR1 as MDHEN and CDR2 as SYDVKM. CDR3 loop: CASSLLSGGGTDTQYF. The CDR3 coding sequence is TGTGCCAGCAGTTTACTGTCGGGAGGGGGCACAGATACGCAGTATTTT.

The chain joins TRBV29-1 to TRBJ2-5; 8 bases match TRBD2. CDR1 and CDR2 from the germline V gene are SQVTM and ANQGSEA. V lost 7 bases, J lost 5 bases, and 15 bases stayed unmatched. CDR3 length: 15 amino acids. This CDR3 is CSASRASASGETQYF. CDR3 bases: TGCAGCGCATCCCGGGCTAGCGCTAGCGGGGAGACCCAGTACTTC.

This clonotype has just a few counts. Given a much more abundant clone one base away, this may be a read error. J is TRBJ2-2 and V is TRBV28; D call uncertain. V gave up 4 bases and J gave up 2 bases, with 11 bases separating them. The CDR3 contains 15 residues. CDR1 and CDR2 (germline): MDHEN, SYDVKM. The chain's CDR3 is CASSSGEINTGELFF. The CDR3 coding sequence is TGTGCCAGCAGTTCCGGAGAGATAAACACCGGGGAGCTGTTTTTT.

The rearrangement joins TRBV12-3 or TRBV12-4 to TRBJ2-1; 7 nucleotides agree with TRBD2. The J segment lost 3 bases and the V segment lost 7 bases, leaving 12 bases of the junction unmatched. The CDR3 length is 16 residues. CDR3 in DNA: TGTGCCAGCAATCAAGCGGGACCTAAAGACTACAATGAGCAGTTCTTC. Its translation: CASNQAGPKDYNEQFF.

The chain employs TRBV30 and TRBJ1-3; D possibly corresponds to TRBD1 (6 bases). This CDR3 region has 15 residues. The V gene lost 5 bases and the J gene lost 0 bases, with 14 bases spanning the gap. Germline V gene sequence: CDR1 GTSNPN, CDR2 SVGIG (reference sequence). The CDR3 region has the DNA TGTGCCTGGGCTCAGGCAGGGGACTCTGGAAACACCATATATTTT. It translates to CAWAQAGDSGNTIYF. The full variable domain, in which reference TRBV30 and TRBJ1-3 provide the parts outside the CDR3, is SQTIHQWPATLVQPVGSPLSLECTVEGTSNPNLYWYRQAAGRGLQLLFYSVGIGQISSEVPQNLSASRPQDRQFILSSKKLLLSDSGFYLCAWAQAGDSGNTIYFGEGSWLTVV.

Ten or more counts support this clonotype. CDR3 loop: CASREGRDTGELFF. In nucleotides, the CDR3 is TGTGCCAGCCGGGAGGGGAGGGACACCGGGGAGCTGTTTTTT. V gene TRBV10-3 combines with J gene TRBJ2-2; TRBD2 aligns across 8 bases. Germline CDR1 and CDR2: ENHRY and SYGVKD. The CDR3 loop spans 14 amino acids. V lost 10 bases and J lost 3; bases outside the gene matches: 7.

This clonotype was seen at least ten times. The chain uses TRBV12-3 or TRBV12-4 and TRBJ2-1; D may be TRBD2 (5 bases). This CDR3 is 13 amino acids long. Trimming stripped 5 bases from V and 4 bases from J, with 9 bases between. The CDR3 DNA sequence: TGTGCCAGCAGTCGGACGGGGTACAATGAGCAGTTCTTC. This codes for CASSRTGYNEQFF.

Worth noting for this clonotype: This clone may be a read error of a much larger clone one base away. The chain couples TRBV30 to TRBJ1-1; no clear D gene. The CDR3 sequence is 11 residues long. The germline CDR1 and CDR2 sequences are GTSNPN and SVGIG (reference sequence). The CDR3 spells CTWREATEAFF. CDR3 bases: TGTACCTGGAGGGAGGCCACTGAAGCTTTCTTT. Full variable domain (remainder filled in from reference TRBV30 and TRBJ1-1): SQTIHQWPATLVQPVGSPLSLECTVEGTSNPNLYWYRQAAGRGLQLLFYSVGIGQISSEVPQNLSASRPQDRQFILSSKKLLLSDSGFYLCTWREATEAFFGQGTRLTVV.

The rearrangement links TRBV7-3 to TRBJ2-1; D may be TRBD1 or TRBD2 (5 bases each). The CDR3 runs to 15 residues. The V gene lost 5 bases and the J gene lost 5 bases, with 16 bases spanning the gap. The germline gives CDR1 SGHTA, CDR2 FQGTGA. The CDR3 coding sequence is TGTGCCAGCAGCCCCGGGACCCCCGGGAACAATGAGCAGTTCTTC. Translating gives CASSPGTPGNNEQFF.

In its sample, this clonotype was seen a few times. This chain joins TRBV12-3 or TRBV12-4 and TRBJ2-1, with 7 bases lining up with TRBD2. This CDR3 has 15 amino acids. V shed 5 bases, J shed 13 bases, and the junction held 17 bases outside the gene matches. CDR3 in DNA: TGTGCCAGCAGTCCCCCAGGAACTAGCGCGACTCTTCAGTTCTTC. It encodes CASSPPGTSATLQFF.

The sample holds many counts of this clonotype. The CDR3 DNA reads as TGTGCCAGCAGTTTTTTCAGGGACACTGAAGCTTTCTTT. It specifies CASSFFRDTEAFF. The chain recombines TRBV12-3 or TRBV12-4 with TRBJ1-1; possibly TRBD1 for D (5 bases). The CDR3 is made up of 13 amino acids. V was trimmed by 3 bases and J by 3 bases, leaving 8 bases between them.

The chain is built from TRBV4-3 and TRBJ2-5, with 10 bases lining up with TRBD2. CDR3 length equals 19 residues. The germline CDR1 and CDR2 sequences are LGHNA and YSLEER. V dropped 0 bases and J dropped 3; count of bases not matched to a gene: 13. The chain's CDR3 is CASSQEWLAGAPKEETQYF. CDR3 in DNA: TGCGCCAGCAGCCAAGAATGGCTAGCGGGAGCCCCGAAGGAAGAGACCCAGTACTTC.

This clonotype appeared many times. The V and J genes are TRBV30 and TRBJ1-1; the D gene is possibly TRBD1 (6 bases). The CDR3 spans 12 residues. In germline, CDR1 is GTSNPN, CDR2 SVGIG (reference sequence). V was clipped by 5 bases and J by 1 base, with 8 bases between them. CDR3 coding DNA: TGTGCCTGGGGACAGCGGAACACTGAAGCTTTCTTT. It specifies CAWGQRNTEAFF.

The gene calls are TRBV5-1 and TRBJ1-2, with TRBD1 matching 9 bases. CDR1 SGHRS and CDR2 YFSETQ come from the germline V gene. CDR3 length: 18 residues. J lost 0 bases, V lost 6 bases, and 15 bases had no gene match. CDR3 loop: CASTTSGQGVGANYGYTF. The DNA of the CDR3 is TGCGCCAGCACTACATCGGGACAGGGTGTTGGAGCTAACTATGGCTACACCTTC.

This clonotype was counted ten times or more. This CDR3 reads CASSFTGTDNQPQHF. Written as DNA, the CDR3 is TGTGCCAGCAGTTTCACCGGGACAGATAATCAGCCCCAGCATTTT. The gene calls are TRBV28 and TRBJ1-5; 7 nucleotides agree with TRBD1. The CDR3 totals 15 residues. CDR1 is MDHEN, CDR2 SYDVKM, per germline. Unmatched junction bases numbered 6, after V lost 3 bases and J lost 4 bases. The entire variable domain, with the rest obtained from reference TRBV28 and TRBJ1-5, is as follows: DVKVTQSSRYLVKRTGEKVFLECVQDMDHENMFWYRQDPGLGLRLIYFSYDVKMKEKGDIPEGYSVSREKKERFSLILESASTNQTSMYLCASSFTGTDNQPQHFGDGTRLSIL.

This clonotype was seen many times. The chain couples TRBV7-8 to TRBJ2-7, with no clear D. The V end was cut by 1 base, the J end by 3 bases, with 13 bases between. Looked up from germline, CDR1 is SGHVS and CDR2 is FQNEAQ. CDR3 length equals 15 residues. The CDR3 loop reads CASSLGGAGGYEQYF. CDR3 nucleotide sequence: TGTGCCAGCAGCTTAGGAGGCGCAGGTGGCTACGAGCAGTACTTC.